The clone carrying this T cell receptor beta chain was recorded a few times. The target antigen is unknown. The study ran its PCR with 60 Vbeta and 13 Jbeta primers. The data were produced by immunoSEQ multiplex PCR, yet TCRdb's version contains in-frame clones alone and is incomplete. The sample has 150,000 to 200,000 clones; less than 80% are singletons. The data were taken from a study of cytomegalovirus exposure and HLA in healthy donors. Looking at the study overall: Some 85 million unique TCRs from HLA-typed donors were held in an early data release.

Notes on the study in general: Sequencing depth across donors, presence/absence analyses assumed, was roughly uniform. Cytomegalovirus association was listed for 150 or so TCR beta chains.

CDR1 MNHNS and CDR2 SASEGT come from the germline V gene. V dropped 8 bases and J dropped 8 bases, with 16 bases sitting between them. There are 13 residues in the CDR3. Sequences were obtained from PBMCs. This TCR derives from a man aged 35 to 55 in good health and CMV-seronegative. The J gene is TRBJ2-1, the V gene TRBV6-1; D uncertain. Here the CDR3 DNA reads TGTGCCAGCGCGATAGAGAGGTGGCATGAGCAGTTCTTC. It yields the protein CASAIERWHEQFF.